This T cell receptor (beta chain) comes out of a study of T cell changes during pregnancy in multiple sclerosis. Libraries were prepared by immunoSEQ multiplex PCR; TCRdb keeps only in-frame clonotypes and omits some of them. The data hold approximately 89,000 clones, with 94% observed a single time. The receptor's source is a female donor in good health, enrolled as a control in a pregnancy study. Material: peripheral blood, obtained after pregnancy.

The chain's CDR3 is CASSLPAGTYEQYF. The CDR3 DNA sequence: TGTGCCAGCAGCTTGCCAGCGGGAACCTACGAGCAGTACTTC. V usage is TRBV5-5 and J usage is TRBJ2-7, with 7 bases fitting TRBD2. J lost 2 bases, V lost 1 base, and 3 bases had no gene match. The CDR3 is made up of 14 amino acids. From germline, CDR1 is SGHKS and CDR2 YYEKEE (reference sequence).